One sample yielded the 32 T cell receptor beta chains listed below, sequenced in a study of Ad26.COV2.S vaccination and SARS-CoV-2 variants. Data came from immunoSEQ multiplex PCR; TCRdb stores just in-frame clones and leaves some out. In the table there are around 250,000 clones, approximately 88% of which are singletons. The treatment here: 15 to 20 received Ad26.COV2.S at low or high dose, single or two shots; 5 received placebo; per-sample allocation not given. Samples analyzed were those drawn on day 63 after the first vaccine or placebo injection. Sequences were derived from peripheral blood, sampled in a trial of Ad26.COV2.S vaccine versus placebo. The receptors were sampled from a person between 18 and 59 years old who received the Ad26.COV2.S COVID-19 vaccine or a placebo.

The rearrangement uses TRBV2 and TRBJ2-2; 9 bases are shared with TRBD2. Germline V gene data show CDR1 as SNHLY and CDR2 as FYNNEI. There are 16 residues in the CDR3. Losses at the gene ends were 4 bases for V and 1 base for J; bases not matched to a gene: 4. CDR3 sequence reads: CASSVRRGGNTGELFF. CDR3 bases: TGTGCCAGCAGTGTACGGCGGGGGGGGAACACCGGGGAGCTGTTTTTT.

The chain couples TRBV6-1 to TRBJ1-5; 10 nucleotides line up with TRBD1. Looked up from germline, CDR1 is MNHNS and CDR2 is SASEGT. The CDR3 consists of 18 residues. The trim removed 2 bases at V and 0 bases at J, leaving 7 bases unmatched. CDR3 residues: CASSERTGGEYSNQPQHF. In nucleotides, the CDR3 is TGTGCCAGCAGTGAAAGGACAGGGGGGGAGTATAGCAATCAGCCCCAGCATTTT.

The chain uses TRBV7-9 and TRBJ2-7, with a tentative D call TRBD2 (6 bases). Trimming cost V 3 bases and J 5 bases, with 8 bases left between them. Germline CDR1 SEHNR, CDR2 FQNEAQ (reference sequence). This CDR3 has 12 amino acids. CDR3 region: CASSFPGDEQYF. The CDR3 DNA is TGTGCCAGCAGCTTTCCGGGGGACGAGCAGTACTTC.

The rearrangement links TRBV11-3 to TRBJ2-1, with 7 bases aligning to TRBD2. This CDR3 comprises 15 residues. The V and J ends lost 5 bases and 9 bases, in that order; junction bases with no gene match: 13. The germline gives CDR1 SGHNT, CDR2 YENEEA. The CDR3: CASSHSGTTLSEQFF. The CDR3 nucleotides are TGTGCCAGCAGCCATTCCGGGACTACCCTTAGTGAGCAGTTCTTC.

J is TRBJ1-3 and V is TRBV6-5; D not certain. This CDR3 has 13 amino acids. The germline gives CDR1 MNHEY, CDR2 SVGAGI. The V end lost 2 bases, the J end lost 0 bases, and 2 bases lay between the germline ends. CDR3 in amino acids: CASSYSSGNTIYF. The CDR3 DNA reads TGTGCCAGCAGTTACAGCTCTGGAAACACCATATATTTT.

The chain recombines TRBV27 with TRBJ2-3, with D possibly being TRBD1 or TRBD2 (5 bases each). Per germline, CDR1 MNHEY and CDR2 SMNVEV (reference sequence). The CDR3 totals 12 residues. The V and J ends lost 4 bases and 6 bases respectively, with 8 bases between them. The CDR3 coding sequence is TGTGCCAGCAGTTCCGGGACGGATACGCAGTATTTT. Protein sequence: CASSSGTDTQYF.

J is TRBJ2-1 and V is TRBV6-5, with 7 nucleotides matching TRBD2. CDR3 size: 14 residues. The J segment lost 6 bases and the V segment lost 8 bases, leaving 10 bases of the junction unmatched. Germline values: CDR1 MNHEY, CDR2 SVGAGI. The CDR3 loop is CASCERLAGNEQFF. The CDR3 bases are TGTGCCAGCTGCGAGAGACTAGCTGGCAATGAGCAGTTCTTC.

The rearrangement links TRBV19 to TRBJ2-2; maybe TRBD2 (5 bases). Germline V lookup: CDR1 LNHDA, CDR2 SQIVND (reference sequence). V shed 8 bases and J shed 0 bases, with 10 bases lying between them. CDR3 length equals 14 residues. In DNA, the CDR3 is TGTGCCAGTCGAGCGGTAACGAACACCGGGGAGCTGTTTTTT. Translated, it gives CASRAVTNTGELFF. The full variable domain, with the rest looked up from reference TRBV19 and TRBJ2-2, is DGGITQSPKYLFRKEGQNVTLSCEQNLNHDAMYWYRQDPGQGLRLIYYSQIVNDFQKGDIAEGYSVSREKKESFPLTVTSAQKNPTAFYLCASRAVTNTGELFFGEGSRLTVL.

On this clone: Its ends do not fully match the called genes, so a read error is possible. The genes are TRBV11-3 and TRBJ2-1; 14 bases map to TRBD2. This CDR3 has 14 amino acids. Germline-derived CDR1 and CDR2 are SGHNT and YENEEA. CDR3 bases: TGTGCCAGCAGCCCAAGAGGGACTAGCGGGGGTCTAGTCTTC. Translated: CASSPRGTSGGLVF.

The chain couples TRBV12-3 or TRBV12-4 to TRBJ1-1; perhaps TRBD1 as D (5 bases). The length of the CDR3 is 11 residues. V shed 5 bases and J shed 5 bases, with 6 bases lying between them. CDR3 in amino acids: CASSGGTEAFF. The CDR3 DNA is TGTGCCAGCAGTGGGGGGACTGAAGCTTTCTTT.

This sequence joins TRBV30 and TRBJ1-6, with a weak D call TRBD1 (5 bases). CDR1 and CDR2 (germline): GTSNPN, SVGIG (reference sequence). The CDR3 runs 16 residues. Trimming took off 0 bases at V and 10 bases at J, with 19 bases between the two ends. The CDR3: CAWSVPRPGRESPLHF. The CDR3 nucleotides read TGTGCCTGGAGTGTACCCCGGCCAGGGAGGGAGTCACCCCTCCACTTT.

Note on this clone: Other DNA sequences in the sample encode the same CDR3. CDR3 in DNA: TGTGCCAGCAGCCAAGCCTACGAGCAGTACTTC. This gives the protein CASSQAYEQYF. This sequence joins TRBV3-1 (or the pseudogene TRBV3-2) and TRBJ2-7; D not certain. Looked up from germline, CDR1 is LGHDT and CDR2 is YNNKEL (reference sequence). The germline V and J ends were trimmed by 1 base and 2 bases, with 0 bases remaining between them. The CDR3 covers 11 residues.

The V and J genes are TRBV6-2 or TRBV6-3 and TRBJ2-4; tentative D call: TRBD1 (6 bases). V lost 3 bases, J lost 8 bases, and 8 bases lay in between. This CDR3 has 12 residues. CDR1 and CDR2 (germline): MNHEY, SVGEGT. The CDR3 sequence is CASSYGQYIQYF. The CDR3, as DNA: TGTGCCAGCAGTTATGGACAGTACATTCAGTACTTC.

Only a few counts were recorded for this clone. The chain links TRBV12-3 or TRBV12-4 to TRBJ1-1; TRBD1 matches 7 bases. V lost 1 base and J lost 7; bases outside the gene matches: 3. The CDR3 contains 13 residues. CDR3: CASSLGRGGEAFF. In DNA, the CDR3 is TGTGCCAGCAGTTTAGGCAGGGGGGGTGAAGCTTTCTTT.

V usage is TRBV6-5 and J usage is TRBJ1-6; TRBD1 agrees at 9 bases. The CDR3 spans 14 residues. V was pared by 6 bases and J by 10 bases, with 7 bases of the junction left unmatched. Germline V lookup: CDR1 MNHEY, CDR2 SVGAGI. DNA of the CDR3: TGTGCCAGCAGACGAGGGACAGGGTTATCACCCCTCCACTTT. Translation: CASRRGTGLSPLHF.

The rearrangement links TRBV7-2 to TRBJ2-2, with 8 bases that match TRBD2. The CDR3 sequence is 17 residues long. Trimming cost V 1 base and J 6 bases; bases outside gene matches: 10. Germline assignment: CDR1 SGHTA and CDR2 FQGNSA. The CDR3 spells CASSLERSGGVAGELFF. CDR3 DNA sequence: TGTGCCAGCAGCTTAGAACGGAGCGGGGGCGTTGCCGGGGAGCTGTTTTTT.

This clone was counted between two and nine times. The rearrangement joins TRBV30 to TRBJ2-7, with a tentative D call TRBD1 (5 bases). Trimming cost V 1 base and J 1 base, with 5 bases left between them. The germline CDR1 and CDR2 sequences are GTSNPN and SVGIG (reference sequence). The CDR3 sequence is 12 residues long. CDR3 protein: CAWSDRSYEQYF. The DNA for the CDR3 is TGTGCCTGGAGTGACAGGTCCTACGAGCAGTACTTC.

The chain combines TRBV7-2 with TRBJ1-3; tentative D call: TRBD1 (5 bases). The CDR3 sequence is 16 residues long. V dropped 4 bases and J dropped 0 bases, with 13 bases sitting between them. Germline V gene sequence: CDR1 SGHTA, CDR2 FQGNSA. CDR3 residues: CASSSRTGDSGNTIYF. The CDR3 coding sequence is TGTGCCAGCAGCTCGCGTACAGGAGACTCTGGAAACACCATATATTTT.

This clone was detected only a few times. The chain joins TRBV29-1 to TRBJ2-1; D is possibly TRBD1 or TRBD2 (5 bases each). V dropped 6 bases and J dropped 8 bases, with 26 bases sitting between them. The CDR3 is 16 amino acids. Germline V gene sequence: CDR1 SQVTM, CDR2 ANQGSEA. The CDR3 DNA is TGCAGCGTATCCCCTCCTGGGGCCGGCGGGTTCGATGAGCAGTTCTTC. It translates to CSVSPPGAGGFDEQFF.

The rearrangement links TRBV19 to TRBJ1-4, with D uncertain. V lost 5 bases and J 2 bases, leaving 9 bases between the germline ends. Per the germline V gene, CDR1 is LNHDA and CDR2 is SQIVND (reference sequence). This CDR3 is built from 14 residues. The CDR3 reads CASSSQTTNEKLFF. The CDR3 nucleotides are TGTGCCAGTAGTTCACAGACTACTAATGAAAAACTGTTTTTT. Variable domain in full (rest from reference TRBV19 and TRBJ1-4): DGGITQSPKYLFRKEGQNVTLSCEQNLNHDAMYWYRQDPGQGLRLIYYSQIVNDFQKGDIAEGYSVSREKKESFPLTVTSAQKNPTAFYLCASSSQTTNEKLFFGSGTQLSVL.

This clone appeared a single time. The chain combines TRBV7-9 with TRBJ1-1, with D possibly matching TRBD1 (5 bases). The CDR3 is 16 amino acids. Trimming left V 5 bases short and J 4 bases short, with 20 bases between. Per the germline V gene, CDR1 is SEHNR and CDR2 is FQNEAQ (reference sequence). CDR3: CASSTFGRAGITEAFF. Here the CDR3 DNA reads TGTGCCAGCAGCACCTTCGGCAGGGCAGGGATCACTGAAGCTTTCTTT.

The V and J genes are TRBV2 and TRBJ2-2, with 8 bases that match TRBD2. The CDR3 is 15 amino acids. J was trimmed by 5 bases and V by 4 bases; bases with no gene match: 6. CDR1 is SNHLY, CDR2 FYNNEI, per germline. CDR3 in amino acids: CASSGSGGPTGELFF. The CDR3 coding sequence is TGTGCCAGCAGTGGCTCGGGGGGGCCGACCGGGGAGCTGTTTTTT.

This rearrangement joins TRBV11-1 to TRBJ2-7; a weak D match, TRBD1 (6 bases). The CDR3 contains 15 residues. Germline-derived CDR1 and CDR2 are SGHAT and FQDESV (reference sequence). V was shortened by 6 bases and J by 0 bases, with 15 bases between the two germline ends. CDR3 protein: CASRMGRGSSYEQYV. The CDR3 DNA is TGTGCCAGCAGGATGGGCAGGGGAAGCTCCTACGAGCAGTACGTC.

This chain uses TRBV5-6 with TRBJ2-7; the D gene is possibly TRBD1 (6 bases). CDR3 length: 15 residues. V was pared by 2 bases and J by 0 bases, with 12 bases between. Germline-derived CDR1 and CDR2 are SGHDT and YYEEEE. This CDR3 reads CASSFRQVSSYEQYV. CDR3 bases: TGTGCCAGCAGCTTCCGACAGGTCAGCTCCTACGAGCAGTACGTC.

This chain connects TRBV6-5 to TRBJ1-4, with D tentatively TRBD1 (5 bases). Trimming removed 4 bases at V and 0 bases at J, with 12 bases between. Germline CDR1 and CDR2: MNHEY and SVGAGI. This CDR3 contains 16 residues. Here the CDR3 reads CASSLRGLSTNEKLFF. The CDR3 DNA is TGTGCCAGCAGTTTAAGGGGCCTTTCAACTAATGAAAAACTGTTTTTT.

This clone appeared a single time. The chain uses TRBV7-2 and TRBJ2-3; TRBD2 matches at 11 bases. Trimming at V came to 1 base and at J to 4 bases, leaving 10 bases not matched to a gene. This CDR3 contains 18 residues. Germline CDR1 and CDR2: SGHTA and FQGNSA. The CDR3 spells CASSLGRLAGLMADTQYF. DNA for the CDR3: TGTGCCAGCAGCTTAGGAAGACTAGCGGGGTTGATGGCAGATACGCAGTATTTT. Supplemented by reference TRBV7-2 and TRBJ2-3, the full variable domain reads GAGVSQSPSNKVTEKGKDVELRCDPISGHTALYWYRQSLGQGLEFLIYFQGNSAPDKSGLPSDRFSAERTGGSVSTLTIQRTQQEDSAVYLCASSLGRLAGLMADTQYFGPGTRLTVL.

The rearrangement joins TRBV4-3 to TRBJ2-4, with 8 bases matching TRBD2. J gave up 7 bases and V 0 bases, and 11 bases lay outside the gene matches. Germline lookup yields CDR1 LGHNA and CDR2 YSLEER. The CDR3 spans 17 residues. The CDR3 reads CASSQDVAGGLGNIQYF. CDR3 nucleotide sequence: TGCGCCAGCAGCCAAGATGTGGCGGGGGGCCTGGGTAACATTCAGTACTTC.

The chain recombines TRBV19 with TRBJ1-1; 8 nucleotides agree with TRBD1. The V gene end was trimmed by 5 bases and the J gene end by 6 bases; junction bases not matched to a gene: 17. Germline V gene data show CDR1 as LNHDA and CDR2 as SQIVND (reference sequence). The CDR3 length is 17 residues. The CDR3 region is CASSPRQGRGGMPEAFF. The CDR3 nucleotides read TGTGCCAGTAGTCCCCGACAGGGGCGCGGGGGGATGCCTGAAGCTTTCTTT.

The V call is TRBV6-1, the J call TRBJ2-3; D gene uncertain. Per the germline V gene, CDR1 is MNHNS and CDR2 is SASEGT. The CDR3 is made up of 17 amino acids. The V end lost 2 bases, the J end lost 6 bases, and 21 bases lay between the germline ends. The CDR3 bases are TGTGCCAGCAGTGAACACTTACTACAATCATACGGGGATACGCAGTATTTT. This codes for CASSEHLLQSYGDTQYF.

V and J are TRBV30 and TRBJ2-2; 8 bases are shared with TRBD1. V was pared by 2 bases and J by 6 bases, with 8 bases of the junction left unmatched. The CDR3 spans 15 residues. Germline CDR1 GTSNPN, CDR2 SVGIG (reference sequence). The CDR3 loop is CAWSRRQGSAGELFF. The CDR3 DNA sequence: TGTGCCTGGAGTAGGAGACAGGGGTCGGCCGGGGAGCTGTTTTTT.

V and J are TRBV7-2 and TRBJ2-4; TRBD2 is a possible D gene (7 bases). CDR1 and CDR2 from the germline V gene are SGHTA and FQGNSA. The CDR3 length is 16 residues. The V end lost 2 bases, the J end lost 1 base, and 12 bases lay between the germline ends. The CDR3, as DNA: TGTGCCAGCAGCTTATCAGGGAGGGGGGCCAAAAACATTCAGTACTTC. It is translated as CASSLSGRGAKNIQYF. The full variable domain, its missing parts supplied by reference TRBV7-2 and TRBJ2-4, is GAGVSQSPSNKVTEKGKDVELRCDPISGHTALYWYRQSLGQGLEFLIYFQGNSAPDKSGLPSDRFSAERTGGSVSTLTIQRTQQEDSAVYLCASSLSGRGAKNIQYFGAGTRLSVL.

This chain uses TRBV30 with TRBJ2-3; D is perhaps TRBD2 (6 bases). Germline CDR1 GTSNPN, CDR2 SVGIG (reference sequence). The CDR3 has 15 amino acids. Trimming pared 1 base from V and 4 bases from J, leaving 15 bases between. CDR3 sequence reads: CAWSGLSGFSDTQYF. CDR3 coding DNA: TGTGCCTGGAGTGGGCTGAGCGGGTTCTCAGATACGCAGTATTTT.